This record covers a single T cell receptor beta chain. Germline loops: CDR1 KGHSH, CDR2 LQKENI. With V trimmed by 3 bases and J by 0 bases, 5 bases remained unmatched. The CDR3 covers 16 residues. The sample is drawn from a study of blood T cell repertoires in COVID-19. As for the study in general: The samples span acute and convalescent COVID-19 from the United States, Italy and Spain.

Sequenced by immunoSEQ multiplex PCR; TCRdb stores in-frame clones only, minus some. The sample carries under 300,000 clones, approximately 84% recorded once. Those enrolled, adults aged roughly 18 to 89 years, came from roughly 23 US areas. Researchers sorted participants into cohorts using their self-reported clinical history. Donors in Cohort 3 counted as recovered after two negative PCRs, clearance, or symptom resolution. The source material was PBMCs or T cells enriched from blood (not recorded which). The sequence derives from a middle-aged man who had recovered from COVID-19. The rearrangement links TRBV18 to TRBJ1-1; 9 bases line up with TRBD1. The CDR3 DNA follows: TGTGCCAGCTCACCGATAAGGGACAGGGTGAACACTGAAGCTTTCTTT. Translated, it gives CASSPIRDRVNTEAFF. Together with reference TRBV18 and TRBJ1-1, the CDR3 gives the full variable domain: NAGVMQNPRHLVRRRGQEARLRCSPMKGHSHVYWYRQLPEEGLKFMVYLQKENIIDESGMPKERFSAEFPKEGPSILRIQQVVRGDSAAYFCASSPIRDRVNTEAFFGQGTRLTVV.